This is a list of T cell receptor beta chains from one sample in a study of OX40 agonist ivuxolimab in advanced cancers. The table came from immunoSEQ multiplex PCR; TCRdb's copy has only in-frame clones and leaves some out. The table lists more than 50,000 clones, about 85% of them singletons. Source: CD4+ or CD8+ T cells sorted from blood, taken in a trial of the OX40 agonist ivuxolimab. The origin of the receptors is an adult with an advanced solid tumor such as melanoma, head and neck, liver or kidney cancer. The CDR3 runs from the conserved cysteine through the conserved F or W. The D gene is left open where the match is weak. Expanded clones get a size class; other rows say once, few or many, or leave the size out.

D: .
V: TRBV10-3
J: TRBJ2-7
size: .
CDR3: CAISVAGHYEQYF
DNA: TGTGCCATCAGTGTTGCGGGACACTACGAGCAGTACTTC

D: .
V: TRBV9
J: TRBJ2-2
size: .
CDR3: CASSVARLAGELFF
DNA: TGTGCCAGCAGCGTAGCACGACTCGCCGGGGAGCTGTTTTTT

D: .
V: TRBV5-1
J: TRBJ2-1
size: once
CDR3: CASSLSGEQFF
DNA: TGCGCCAGCAGCTTGAGCGGTGAGCAGTTCTTC

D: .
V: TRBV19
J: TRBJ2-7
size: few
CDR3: CASSPRSLSYEQYF
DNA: TGTGCCAGTAGTCCCCGGTCACTCTCCTACGAGCAGTACTTC

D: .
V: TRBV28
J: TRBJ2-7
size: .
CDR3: CASSLQGPYEQYF
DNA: TGTGCCAGCAGTTTACAGGGCCCCTACGAGCAGTACTTC

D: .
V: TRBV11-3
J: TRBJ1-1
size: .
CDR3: CASSLDSSSEAFF
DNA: TGTGCCAGCAGCTTAGATTCTTCGTCCGAAGCTTTCTTT

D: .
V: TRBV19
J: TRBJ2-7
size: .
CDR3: CASSIGTYYEQYF
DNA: TGTGCCAGTAGTATTGGGACTTACTACGAGCAGTACTTC

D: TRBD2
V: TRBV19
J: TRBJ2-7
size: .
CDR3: CASSKPMGAGASYEQYF
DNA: TGTGCCAGTAGTAAGCCCATGGGAGCGGGAGCTTCCTACGAGCAGTACTTC

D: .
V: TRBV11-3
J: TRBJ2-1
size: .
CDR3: CASSLTGFSYNEQFF
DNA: TGTGCCAGCAGCCTAACAGGGTTCTCCTACAATGAGCAGTTCTTC

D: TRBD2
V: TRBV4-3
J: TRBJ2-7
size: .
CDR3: CASSQGLADQYISYEQYF
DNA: TGCGCCAGCAGCCAAGGCCTAGCGGACCAATATATCTCCTACGAGCAGTACTTC

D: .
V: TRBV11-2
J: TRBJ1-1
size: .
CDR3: CASRLPFGRTEAFF
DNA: TGTGCCAGCAGGTTGCCCTTCGGGAGGACTGAAGCTTTCTTT

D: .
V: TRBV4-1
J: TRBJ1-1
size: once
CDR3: CASSQVLLRQNTEAFF
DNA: TGCGCCAGCAGCCAAGTATTATTGCGGCAGAACACTGAAGCTTTCTTT

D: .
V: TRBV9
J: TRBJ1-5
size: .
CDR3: CASSATDSNQPQHF
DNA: TGTGCCAGCAGCGCGACCGATAGCAATCAGCCCCAGCATTTT

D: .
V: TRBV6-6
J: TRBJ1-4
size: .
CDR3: CASSYSAGLTNEKLFF
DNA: TGTGCCAGCAGTTACTCGGCCGGGCTAACTAATGAAAAACTGTTTTTT

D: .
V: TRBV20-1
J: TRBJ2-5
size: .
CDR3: CSASETQYF
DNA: TGCAGTGCCTCGGAGACCCAGTACTTC

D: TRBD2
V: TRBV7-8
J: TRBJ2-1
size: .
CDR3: CASSSGLAGVYSYNEQFF
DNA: TGTGCCAGCAGCTCAGGACTAGCGGGAGTCTACTCCTACAATGAGCAGTTCTTC

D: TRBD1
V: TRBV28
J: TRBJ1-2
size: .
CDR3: CASSSGQGNYGYTF
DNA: TGTGCCAGCAGTTCGGGACAGGGGAACTATGGCTACACCTTC